What follows is one T cell receptor (beta chain) and its context. This sample is drawn from a study of blood T cell repertoires in COVID-19. About the study: Sources were T cells, B-cell-depleted T cells, or PBMCs; the material itself was cDNA or gDNA.

Only in-frame clones appear in the TCRdb table, and some are missing; sequencing was by immunoSEQ multiplex PCR. Altogether some 68,000 clones are present, 91% being singletons, with the ten largest covering 6% to 7.5%. There are 14 residues in the CDR3. Germline assignment: CDR1 SGDLS and CDR2 YYNGEE. V was cut by 9 bases and J by 6 bases, with 18 bases left in between. The TCR comes from a man aged 40-49 years with COVID-19, enrolled during active disease. V gene TRBV9 combines with J gene TRBJ2-2; D is unclear. Sequenced input: peripheral blood. The DNA for the CDR3 is TGTGCCACCTCCCTTGGAGTCCGAGCCGGGGAGCTGTTTTTT. This translates into CATSLGVRAGELFF.